Only a few counts were recorded for the clone carrying this TCR beta chain. The antigen remains unidentified. This sample stems from a study of naive and memory T cell subsets. Four subsets defined by CD45RA and CD27 were sorted after CD3, CD4, CD8 and live/dead staining. The germline gives CDR1 DFQATT, CDR2 SNEGSKA (reference sequence). V shed 3 bases, J shed 2 bases, and the junction held 7 bases outside the gene matches. The CDR3 runs to 14 residues. An equimolar mix of two oligonucleotides served as the beta constant-region primer for TRBC1 and TRBC2. The ligated cDNA underwent four PCR rounds using SP2 and nested alpha and beta constant-region primers. TCRdb reprocessed the UMI-ligation and nested PCR reads via MiXCR and lists one record per CDR3 protein. Seen here are over 110,000 distinct CDR3 sequences, 15% to 25% observed once, and the top ten hold approximately 0.63%. Study-wide results and limits: Especially in CD8 cells, naive repertoires contained a few larger clonotypes, possibly CD45RA-re-expressing memory cells. Over 85% of naive TCR sequences appeared only once, unlike memory subsets.

V is TRBV20-1 and J is TRBJ2-7, with 7 bases aligning to TRBD1. Sequenced: naive CD8+ T cells from blood. This receptor was identified in a human donor in good health. CDR3 sequence: CSARPRQGPYEQYF. The CDR3 region has the DNA TGCAGTGCTAGGCCCAGACAGGGCCCCTACGAGCAGTACTTC.